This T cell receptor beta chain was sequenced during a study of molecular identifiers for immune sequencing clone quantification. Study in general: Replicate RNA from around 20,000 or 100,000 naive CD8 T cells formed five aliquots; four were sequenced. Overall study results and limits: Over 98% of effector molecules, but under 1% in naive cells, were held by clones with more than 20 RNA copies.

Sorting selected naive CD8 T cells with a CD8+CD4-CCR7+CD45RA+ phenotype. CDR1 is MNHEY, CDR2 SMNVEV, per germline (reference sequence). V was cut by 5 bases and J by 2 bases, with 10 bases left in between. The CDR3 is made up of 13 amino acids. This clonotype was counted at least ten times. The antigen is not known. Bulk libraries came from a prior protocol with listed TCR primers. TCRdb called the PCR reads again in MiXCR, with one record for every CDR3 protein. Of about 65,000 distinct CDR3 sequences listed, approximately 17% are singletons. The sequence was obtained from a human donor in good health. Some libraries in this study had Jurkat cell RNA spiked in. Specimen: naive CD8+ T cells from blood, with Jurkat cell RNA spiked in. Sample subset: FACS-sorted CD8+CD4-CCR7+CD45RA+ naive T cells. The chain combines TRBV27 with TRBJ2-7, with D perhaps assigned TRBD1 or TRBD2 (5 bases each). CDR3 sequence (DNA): TGTGCCAGCAGTACGGGACCGGCCTACGAGCAGTACTTC. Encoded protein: CASSTGPAYEQYF.